The clone carrying this T cell receptor (beta chain) showed up many times. The antigen remains undetermined. TCRdb itself ran the reads through MiXCR, one entry per CDR3 protein. This table holds about 120,000 distinct CDR3 sequences, around a tenth found once. This specimen comes from a study of T cell repertoires in cytomegalovirus infection. For the study at large: CMV infection plus the matching HLA type was flagged by public TCR beta signatures. Study-level results: The study found HLA-C-restricted CMV-specific TCR beta clonotypes dominating the ex vivo response. There were carriers of CMV plus the relevant HLA, and cumulative public TCR beta family frequency identified them.

Input material: PBMCs, sequenced either directly or after in vitro stimulation (not recorded which). The clonotype originates from a human donor in good health (CMV status not recorded). Some clones in this sample may be carry-over from other donors' samples.

CDR3 coding DNA: TGTGCCAGCAGTTACCGAACGGGGGACACTGAAGCTTTCTTT. Translated: CASSYRTGDTEAFF. J is TRBJ1-1 and V is TRBV12-3 or TRBV12-4; D might be TRBD1 (5 bases). Trimming left V 4 bases short and J 3 bases short, with 12 bases between. CDR3 length equals 14 residues.